Each of the 12 T cell receptor beta chains below was sequenced from the same sample in a study of T cell responses to AZD1222 COVID-19 vaccine. The data were produced by immunoSEQ multiplex PCR, yet TCRdb's version contains in-frame clones alone and is incomplete. The sample consists of 80,000 or so clones, roughly 87% of them appearing once. The sample in question was peripheral blood, obtained on day 0 of AZD1222 vaccination. The receptors here all came from an adult in good health.

The J gene is TRBJ2-7, the V gene TRBV5-4; weak D call: TRBD1 (6 bases). Germline CDR1 and CDR2: SGHNT and YYREEE (reference sequence). CDR3 length: 14 amino acids. V dropped 4 bases and J dropped 7 bases, with 18 bases sitting between them. The CDR3 loop reads CASSPRQVESEQYF. In DNA form, the CDR3 reads TGTGCCAGCAGCCCGCGACAGGTTGAGTCGGAGCAGTACTTC.

The chain is built from TRBV19 and TRBJ1-5, with D tentatively TRBD1 (5 bases). V was cut by 6 bases and J by 3 bases, with 18 bases left in between. CDR1 and CDR2 (germline): LNHDA, SQIVND (reference sequence). CDR3 size: 16 residues. The CDR3 region is CASSSNSGGYNQPQHF. Here the CDR3 DNA reads TGTGCCAGTAGCTCAAATTCTGGGGGTTACAATCAGCCCCAGCATTTT.

The chain is built from TRBV10-1 and TRBJ1-6, with 9 positions matching TRBD1. This CDR3 spans 15 amino acids. Germline V CDR1 and CDR2: WNHNN, SYGVQD (reference sequence). The trim removed 5 bases at V and 10 bases at J, leaving 9 bases unmatched. The CDR3 spells CASSITGTGYSPLHF. The CDR3 nucleotides read TGCGCCAGCAGTATAACCGGGACAGGGTACTCACCCCTCCACTTT.

The CDR3 reads CASRQGAYEQFF. Written as DNA, the CDR3 is TGTGCCAGCCGACAGGGGGCGTATGAGCAGTTCTTC. The genes are TRBV19 and TRBJ2-1; 10 bases map to TRBD1. In germline, CDR1 is LNHDA, CDR2 SQIVND (reference sequence). The CDR3 is 12 residues long. V lost 9 bases to trimming and J lost 8 bases; unmatched junction nucleotides: 4.

This clone was recorded once. The chain joins TRBV7-9 to TRBJ1-1, with 7 nucleotides matching TRBD1. The trim removed 2 bases at V and 4 bases at J, leaving 4 bases unmatched. The CDR3 contains 14 residues. The germline V gene has CDR1 SEHNR and CDR2 FQNEAQ (reference sequence). CDR3 loop: CASSLTSGGTEAFF. CDR3 bases: TGTGCCAGCAGCTTAACCTCAGGGGGCACTGAAGCTTTCTTT.

This rearrangement joins TRBV5-1 to TRBJ2-1; 9 nucleotides agree with TRBD2. In germline, CDR1 is SGHRS, CDR2 YFSETQ. The junction had 11 bases not matched to a gene; V was cut back by 4 bases and J by 6 bases. This CDR3 has 16 amino acids. CDR3 coding DNA: TGCGCCAGCAGCCTGTTGGCGGGAGGGCCTACCAATGAGCAGTTCTTC. Its protein is CASSLLAGGPTNEQFF.

The rearrangement joins TRBV7-2 to TRBJ2-1; TRBD2 matches 10 bases. CDR3 length equals 16 residues. The V segment lost 2 bases and the J segment 5 bases; nucleotides outside the gene matches: 6. Germline V gene sequence: CDR1 SGHTA, CDR2 FQGNSA. The chain's CDR3 is CASSLIIGLADNEQFF. The CDR3, as DNA: TGTGCCAGCAGCTTAATAATCGGACTAGCGGACAATGAGCAGTTCTTC.

The chain carries TRBV5-6 and TRBJ2-7; TRBD2 matches 7 bases. Germline V gene sequence: CDR1 SGHDT, CDR2 YYEEEE. J was trimmed by 2 bases and V by 0 bases; bases with no gene match: 5. The CDR3 spans 15 residues. The CDR3, as DNA: TGTGCCAGCAGCTTGGGGCTAGCGGCGACCTACGAGCAGTACTTC. Translating gives CASSLGLAATYEQYF.

The chain has TRBV13 and TRBJ1-3; D is ambiguous. CDR3 length: 14 amino acids. Germline V gene data show CDR1 as PRHDT and CDR2 as FYEKMQ (reference sequence). With 3 bases removed from V and 1 base from J, the gap between germline ends came to 7 bases. CDR3: CASSFQKSGNTIYF. Written as DNA, the CDR3 is TGTGCCAGCAGCTTTCAGAAATCTGGAAACACCATATATTTT.

The gene calls are TRBV5-1 and TRBJ2-1; D ambiguous. CDR1 and CDR2 (germline): SGHRS, YFSETQ. CDR3 length: 11 residues. The V and J ends lost 9 bases and 9 bases respectively, with 13 bases between them. The CDR3 region is CATAKEREQFF. CDR3 in DNA: TGCGCCACCGCAAAAGAGCGTGAGCAGTTCTTC.

The V call is TRBV6-5, the J call TRBJ2-4; either TRBD1 or TRBD2 may fit D (5 bases each). The CDR3 length is 15 residues. Germline V gene sequence: CDR1 MNHEY, CDR2 SVGAGI. Trimming took off 5 bases at V and 1 base at J, with 12 bases between the two ends. The CDR3, as DNA: TGTGCCAGCAGTCTGTGGGACGGGGCCAAAAACATTCAGTACTTC. This encodes CASSLWDGAKNIQYF.

This clone showed up just a few times. V usage is TRBV5-1 and J usage is TRBJ1-6; D perhaps matches TRBD1 (5 bases). CDR1 is SGHRS, CDR2 YFSETQ, per germline. CDR3 size: 15 residues. Trimming removed 5 bases at V and 5 bases at J, with 14 bases between. CDR3 region: CASSSAGSNNSPLHF. CDR3 DNA sequence: TGCGCCAGCAGTTCGGCAGGGAGTAATAATTCACCCCTCCACTTT.